These 24 T cell receptor beta chains were all obtained from the same sample, sequenced in a study of glioma-infiltrating T cells after dendritic cell vaccination. The time point was: after dendritic cell vaccination, including at tumor progression/relapse. Profiled with immunoSEQ multiplex PCR; TCRdb holds only in-frame clones, not every one. The sample comprises about 82,000 clones, about four fifths of which are singletons, and around 7% rests with the top ten. The specimen was blood, collected after dendritic cell vaccination. All receptors derive from a human donor with glioblastoma.

The chain carries TRBV20-1 and TRBJ2-1; D uncertain. The germline CDR1 and CDR2 sequences are DFQATT and SNEGSKA (reference sequence). CDR3 length: 10 amino acids. V was clipped by 3 bases and J by 10 bases, with 7 bases between them. For the CDR3, the DNA is TGCAGTGCTAGCGAGACAGAGCAGTTCTTC. Its translation: CSASETEQFF.

The rearrangement uses TRBV9 and TRBJ2-3; 9 bases line up with TRBD2. Germline CDR1 and CDR2: SGDLS and YYNGEE. With 0 bases clipped from V and 0 bases from J, the junction kept 8 bases outside the gene matches. CDR3 size: 18 residues. The CDR3 loop reads CASSVVPFAGGSTDTQYF. CDR3 in DNA: TGTGCCAGCAGCGTAGTCCCCTTTGCGGGGGGGAGCACAGATACGCAGTATTTT.

This rearrangement joins TRBV9 to TRBJ2-5; TRBD1 aligns across 8 bases. From germline, CDR1 is SGDLS and CDR2 YYNGEE. V gave up 3 bases and J gave up 5 bases; unmatched junction bases: 9. This CDR3 spans 15 amino acids. CDR3 loop: CASSEGQGQGETQYF. The CDR3 nucleotides are TGTGCCAGCAGCGAAGGACAGGGCCAGGGGGAGACCCAGTACTTC. The full variable domain, with the rest looked up from reference TRBV9 and TRBJ2-5, is DSGVTQTPKHLITATGQRVTLRCSPRSGDLSVYWYQQSLDQGLQFLIQYYNGEERAKGNILERFSAQQFPDLHSELNLSSLELGDSALYFCASSEGQGQGETQYFGPGTRLLVL.

Here the CDR3 DNA reads TGTGCCAGTAGTACGGACAGGAGCTCCTACAATGAGCAGTTCTTC. Translation gives CASSTDRSSYNEQFF. This chain links TRBV19 with TRBJ2-1; TRBD1 matches at 7 bases. The V gene's germline CDR1 is LNHDA and CDR2 SQIVND (reference sequence). V dropped 4 bases and J dropped 0; count of bases not matched to a gene: 3. The CDR3 loop spans 15 amino acids. Full variable domain (remainder filled in from reference TRBV19 and TRBJ2-1): DGGITQSPKYLFRKEGQNVTLSCEQNLNHDAMYWYRQDPGQGLRLIYYSQIVNDFQKGDIAEGYSVSREKKESFPLTVTSAQKNPTAFYLCASSTDRSSYNEQFFGPGTRLTVL.

V usage is TRBV10-3 and J usage is TRBJ1-2, with no clear D. CDR1 is ENHRY and CDR2 is SYGVKD in the germline V gene. The CDR3 has 14 amino acids. The ends were cut back, 4 bases at V and 0 bases at J, with 9 bases in the middle. The CDR3 protein is CAISGADPNYGYTF. The CDR3 DNA reads TGTGCCATCAGTGGGGCAGACCCTAACTATGGCTACACCTTC.

The sample holds one count of this clone. This chain connects TRBV2 to TRBJ1-2; 12 nucleotides align to TRBD1. J was trimmed by 4 bases and V by 6 bases; bases with no gene match: 12. Per germline, CDR1 SNHLY and CDR2 FYNNEI. The CDR3 runs 17 residues. The CDR3 region has the DNA TGTGCCAGCAGACGAGGGACAGGGGGCGAGGCCGTCTATGGCTACACCTTC. It yields the protein CASRRGTGGEAVYGYTF.

This chain uses TRBV15 with TRBJ1-6; tentatively, D is TRBD1 (5 bases). The germline V gene has CDR1 LNHNV and CDR2 YYDKDF (reference sequence). Trimming pared 0 bases from V and 14 bases from J, leaving 11 bases between. The CDR3 runs 13 residues. CDR3 nucleotides: TGTGCCACCAGCAGAGAGCGGGGGGTGGCCCTCCACTTT. Its translation: CATSRERGVALHF.

This chain uses TRBV4-3 with TRBJ2-3; 8 positions match TRBD1. V trimming: 1 base; J trimming: 4 bases; junction bases outside the gene matches: 7. CDR1 is LGHNA and CDR2 is YSLEER in the germline V gene. CDR3 length: 16 amino acids. CDR3 amino acids: CASSQGQGSFADTQYF. The CDR3 DNA is TGCGCCAGCAGCCAAGGACAGGGGTCATTCGCAGATACGCAGTATTTT.

This clone appeared a single time. This chain uses TRBV2 with TRBJ2-4; TRBD1 is a possible D gene (6 bases). CDR1 is SNHLY, CDR2 FYNNEI, per germline. V was shortened by 1 base and J by 10 bases, with 14 bases between the two germline ends. The CDR3 spans 14 residues. In nucleotides, the CDR3 is TGTGCCAGCAGTGAAGAGTTACAGGGAAAGATTCAGTACTTC. Translated, it gives CASSEELQGKIQYF.

The rearrangement joins TRBV4-2 to TRBJ1-4, with D possibly TRBD1 on 5 matching bases. The germline V and J ends were trimmed by 0 bases and 6 bases, with 20 bases remaining between them. The CDR3 extends over 18 amino acids. The germline CDR1 and CDR2 sequences are LGHNA and YNFKEQ. DNA for the CDR3: TGTGCCAGCAGCCAAGAGCCTTCTGTGGGGGGGACCTATGAAAAACTGTTTTTT. Translated, it gives CASSQEPSVGGTYEKLFF.

This chain uses TRBV6-1 with TRBJ2-7; TRBD1 aligns across 8 bases. Germline assignment: CDR1 MNHNS and CDR2 SASEGT. The trim removed 6 bases at V and 3 bases at J, leaving 13 bases unmatched. This CDR3 comprises 16 residues. The CDR3 DNA follows: TGTGCCAGCAGCGAATACAATTCCGGACAGGGCTACGAGCAGTACTTC. Translating it yields CASSEYNSGQGYEQYF.

The V gene is TRBV5-1, the J gene TRBJ2-2; 7 positions match TRBD1. Germline CDR1 and CDR2: SGHRS and YFSETQ. The CDR3 sequence is 17 residues long. The V gene end was trimmed by 4 bases and the J gene end by 0 bases; junction bases not matched to a gene: 9. In DNA form, the CDR3 reads TGCGCCAGCAGCCAGGGACACGGGACAGCGAACACCGGGGAGCTGTTTTTT. As protein: CASSQGHGTANTGELFF.

The gene calls are TRBV19 and TRBJ2-6; TRBD1 agrees at 7 bases. V was pared by 5 bases and J by 0 bases, with 10 bases of the junction left unmatched. CDR3 size: 18 residues. CDR1 and CDR2 (germline): LNHDA, SQIVND (reference sequence). Here the CDR3 reads CASSRRQGVSSGANVLTF. CDR3 DNA: TGTGCCAGTAGTCGGCGACAGGGTGTATCCTCTGGGGCCAACGTCCTGACTTTC.

This clone appeared a single time. The CDR3 DNA reads TGTGCCAGCAGTTACGGAGGACAGGGCTATACGCAGTACTTC. Its translation is CASSYGGQGYTQYF. V is TRBV6-5 and J is TRBJ2-7; 8 nucleotides align to TRBD1. Germline V gives CDR1 MNHEY, CDR2 SVGAGI. The CDR3 has 14 amino acids. Trimming cost V 2 bases and J 9 bases; bases outside gene matches: 9.

V usage is TRBV30 and J usage is TRBJ1-2; D is ambiguous. Trimming removed 3 bases at V and 0 bases at J, with 14 bases between. Per germline, CDR1 GTSNPN and CDR2 SVGIG (reference sequence). This CDR3 comprises 15 residues. CDR3 in amino acids: CAWSTRGRANYGYTF. The DNA for the CDR3 is TGTGCCTGGAGCACGCGGGGAAGAGCTAACTATGGCTACACCTTC.

This clone turned up a few times. V gene TRBV4-1 combines with J gene TRBJ1-6; TRBD1 might be the D (6 bases). The CDR3 is 16 residues long. The V gene's germline CDR1 is MGHRA and CDR2 YSYEKL. Trimming cost V 0 bases and J 7 bases, with 13 bases left between them. CDR3 residues: CASSQERNTGNSPLHF. CDR3 DNA sequence: TGCGCCAGCAGCCAAGAGCGCAACACAGGGAATTCACCCCTCCACTTT.

Only a few counts were recorded for this clone. The V and J genes are TRBV5-1 and TRBJ1-1; D ambiguous. The ends were cut back, 0 bases at V and 0 bases at J, with 6 bases in the middle. This CDR3 has 14 amino acids. Germline V lookup: CDR1 SGHRS, CDR2 YFSETQ. CDR3 amino acids: CASSLVALNTEAFF. For the CDR3, the DNA is TGCGCCAGCAGCTTGGTAGCGCTGAACACTGAAGCTTTCTTT. Full variable domain (remainder filled in from reference TRBV5-1 and TRBJ1-1): KAGVTQTPRYLIKTRGQQVTLSCSPISGHRSVSWYQQTPGQGLQFLFEYFSETQRNKGNFPGRFSGRQFSNSRSEMNVSTLELGDSALYLCASSLVALNTEAFFGQGTRLTVV.

This clone was found once. CDR3 protein: CASSVGTGGFNEQFF. For the CDR3, the DNA is TGTGCCAGCAGCGTAGGGACAGGGGGCTTCAATGAGCAGTTCTTC. This chain joins TRBV9 and TRBJ2-1, with 11 bases lining up with TRBD1. The CDR3 spans 15 residues. J lost 6 bases, V lost 0 bases, and 2 bases had no gene match. CDR1 and CDR2 from the germline V gene are SGDLS and YYNGEE.

V usage is TRBV29-1 and J usage is TRBJ2-3, with 7 bases matching TRBD2. V lost 6 bases to trimming and J lost 3 bases; unmatched junction nucleotides: 6. CDR3 length: 13 residues. Germline V gene data show CDR1 as SQVTM and CDR2 as ANQGSEA. The CDR3 here is CSVMGEGTDTQYF. Written as DNA, the CDR3 is TGCAGCGTGATGGGGGAGGGGACAGATACGCAGTATTTT.

V usage is TRBV5-1 and J usage is TRBJ2-5, with a possible D match to TRBD1 (6 bases). Gene TRBJ2-7 matches the end of the DNA better, so the J call may be wrong. Germline assignment: CDR1 SGHRS and CDR2 YFSETQ. CDR3 length equals 13 residues. The DNA of the CDR3 is TGCGCCAGCCGCCGGGACACTGCCTACGAGCAGTACTTC. Protein: CASRRDTAYEQYF.

This sequence joins TRBV6-1 and TRBJ1-6, with a possible D match to TRBD1 (5 bases). The CDR3 totals 15 residues. V shed 4 bases and J shed 9 bases, with 16 bases lying between them. Germline CDR1 and CDR2: MNHNS and SASEGT. Here the CDR3 reads CASSGAQGSGSPLHF. CDR3 sequence (DNA): TGTGCCAGCAGTGGAGCGCAGGGCTCGGGTTCACCCCTCCACTTT.

This rearrangement joins TRBV5-1 to TRBJ2-2, with D perhaps TRBD2 (5 bases). Per germline, CDR1 SGHRS and CDR2 YFSETQ. This CDR3 region has 16 residues. V was trimmed by 4 bases and J by 3 bases, leaving 16 bases between them. CDR3 region: CASSGRGSADTGELFF. The CDR3 DNA is TGCGCCAGCAGCGGAAGAGGGAGTGCGGACACCGGGGAGCTGTTTTTT. The variable domain in full, with the rest retrieved from reference TRBV5-1 and TRBJ2-2, is KAGVTQTPRYLIKTRGQQVTLSCSPISGHRSVSWYQQTPGQGLQFLFEYFSETQRNKGNFPGRFSGRQFSNSRSEMNVSTLELGDSALYLCASSGRGSADTGELFFGEGSRLTVL.

The chain carries TRBV7-2 and TRBJ2-3; TRBD1 agrees at 9 bases. Per germline, CDR1 SGHTA and CDR2 FQGNSA. Losses at the gene ends were 7 bases for V and 2 bases for J; bases not matched to a gene: 7. The CDR3 consists of 15 residues. As DNA, the CDR3 is TGTGCCAGCACTCAGACAGGGGGGTACACAGATACGCAGTATTTT. Protein: CASTQTGGYTDTQYF. Variable domain in full (rest from reference TRBV7-2 and TRBJ2-3): GAGVSQSPSNKVTEKGKDVELRCDPISGHTALYWYRQSLGQGLEFLIYFQGNSAPDKSGLPSDRFSAERTGGSVSTLTIQRTQQEDSAVYLCASTQTGGYTDTQYFGPGTRLTVL.

The genes are TRBV2 and TRBJ2-4, with TRBD1 matching 9 bases. The V gene end was trimmed by 4 bases and the J gene end by 0 bases; junction bases not matched to a gene: 4. CDR3 length: 16 amino acids. Germline CDR1 is SNHLY and CDR2 is FYNNEI. The CDR3, as DNA: TGTGCCAGCAGTGGAGGACAGGGGCGAGCCAAAAACATTCAGTACTTC. This codes for CASSGGQGRAKNIQYF.